This T cell receptor beta chain was found in a study of early T cells in non-severe SARS-CoV-2 infection. Across the whole study: Sequenced bulk RNA came from whole blood that was unsorted, and chains were unpaired.

Each single cDNA molecule received a unique molecular identifier. TCRdb processed the 5' RACE reads anew with MiXCR; each CDR3 protein has one entry. The table lists about 36,000 distinct CDR3 sequences, 3% to 4% of them singletons. Study-wide results and caveats: Lookups in VDJdb leaned toward anti-spike CD8 responses and missed private and CD4 specificities.

The sample holds many counts of this clonotype. The antigen is unknown. The sample comprised whole blood. The origin of this receptor is an adult who was a healthcare worker with PCR-confirmed SARS-CoV-2 infection or an uninfected control (not recorded which).

The CDR3 region is CASTSDRNQPQHF. CDR3 nucleotide sequence: TGTGCCAGCACCTCAGACCGGAATCAGCCCCAGCATTTT. The V and J genes are TRBV28 and TRBJ1-5, with D unclear. Trimming shortened V by 7 bases and J by 4 bases, and 11 bases separated the two germline ends. Germline V gene lookup returns CDR1 MDHEN and CDR2 SYDVKM. The CDR3 totals 13 residues.